This entry lists 27 T cell receptor beta chains sequenced from one sample in a study of blood T cell repertoires in COVID-19. The assay was immunoSEQ multiplex PCR, and TCRdb's table has in-frame clones only and misses some. The sample carries fewer than 200,000 clones, 80% to 90% recorded once. The specimen sequenced was PBMCs or T cells enriched from blood (not recorded which). Receptor source: a woman aged 18-35 years who had recovered from COVID-19.

This chain uses TRBV9 with TRBJ1-3, with D possibly being TRBD1 (6 bases). Germline V gene lookup returns CDR1 SGDLS and CDR2 YYNGEE. The CDR3 has 15 amino acids. The V end lost 6 bases, the J end lost 0 bases, and 13 bases lay between the germline ends. CDR3 bases: TGTGCCAGCAACCGGGACACCGGCTCTGGAAACACCATATATTTT. It encodes CASNRDTGSGNTIYF.

V is TRBV7-6 and J is TRBJ2-1; D is possibly TRBD2 (5 bases). The CDR3 has 21 residues. Germline CDR1 reads SGHVS; CDR2 reads FNYEAQ. V lost 1 base, J lost 0 bases, and 25 bases lay in between. The chain's CDR3 is CASSLEVNTGFYSSSYNEQFF. The CDR3 DNA reads TGTGCCAGCAGCTTAGAGGTTAATACGGGGTTTTATTCGAGCTCCTACAATGAGCAGTTCTTC.

The chain recombines TRBV6-1 with TRBJ1-2; 8 bases align to TRBD1. The CDR3 sequence is 12 residues long. Germline CDR1 MNHNS, CDR2 SASEGT. V lost 3 bases, J lost 8 bases, and 2 bases stayed unmatched. CDR3 amino acids: CASSETGEGYTF. CDR3 DNA sequence: TGTGCCAGCAGTGAGACAGGGGAGGGCTACACCTTC.

As concerns this clone: This CDR3 is also generated by other DNA sequences in the sample. The chain links TRBV28 to TRBJ1-6, with TRBD1 identical over 7 bases. CDR1 MDHEN and CDR2 SYDVKM come from the germline V gene. This CDR3 has 12 amino acids. J gave up 8 bases and V 9 bases, and 4 bases lay outside the gene matches. The DNA for the CDR3 is TGTGCCAGTTCAGACAGGGATTCACCCCTCCACTTT. Translation gives CASSDRDSPLHF.

This clone was picked up a small number of times. The chain links TRBV2 to TRBJ2-2, with 9 nucleotides matching TRBD1. Per germline, CDR1 SNHLY and CDR2 FYNNEI. The V gene end was trimmed by 4 bases and the J gene end by 3 bases; junction bases not matched to a gene: 12. CDR3 length equals 18 residues. DNA for the CDR3: TGTGCCAGCAGTGCAGTGGGACAGGGAATTATGGACACCGGGGAGCTGTTTTTT. It translates to CASSAVGQGIMDTGELFF.

In DNA form, the CDR3 reads TGTGCCAGCAGCGCGAATTCCGATTCACCCCTCCACTTT. As protein: CASSANSDSPLHF. V usage is TRBV11-3 and J usage is TRBJ1-6; no reliable D call. With 5 bases removed from V and 8 bases from J, the gap between germline ends came to 10 bases. Germline loops: CDR1 SGHNT, CDR2 YENEEA. The CDR3 length is 13 residues.

The CDR3, as DNA: TGTGCCATCAGTCCAGGGTTAGGTGGCACAGATACGCAGTATTTT. This codes for CAISPGLGGTDTQYF. This chain links TRBV10-3 with TRBJ2-3, with a weak D call TRBD1 (5 bases). Germline lookup yields CDR1 ENHRY and CDR2 SYGVKD. The ends were cut back, 5 bases at V and 1 base at J, with 13 bases in the middle. This CDR3 region has 15 residues.

This clone was detected a few times. CDR3: CASTTGSSGNTIYF. The CDR3 region has the DNA TGTGCCAGCACTACAGGGAGCTCTGGAAACACCATATATTTT. The chain employs TRBV3-1 (or the pseudogene TRBV3-2) and TRBJ1-3; maybe TRBD1 (6 bases). From germline, CDR1 is LGHDT and CDR2 YNNKEL (reference sequence). Trimming took off 7 bases at V and 0 bases at J, with 10 bases between the two ends. The CDR3 runs 14 residues.

V is TRBV4-3 and J is TRBJ1-5; TRBD1 aligns across 8 bases. The CDR3 runs 14 residues. The junction had 5 bases not matched to a gene; V was cut back by 4 bases and J by 6 bases. Germline V gene data show CDR1 as LGHNA and CDR2 as YSLEER. This CDR3 is CASSPSGGSQPQHF. The CDR3 DNA reads TGCGCCAGCAGCCCCTCAGGGGGCTCTCAGCCCCAGCATTTT.

About this clone: The junction shows a germline mismatch at one end, possibly a read error. The chain joins TRBV7-7 to TRBJ2-5; TRBD1 is a possible D gene (6 bases). The CDR3 sequence is 14 residues long. Germline loops: CDR1 SSHAT, CDR2 FNYEAQ (reference sequence). This chain's CDR3 is CASSLLGAQETQYF. The CDR3 DNA is TGTGCTAGCAGCCTTTTGGGGGCCCAAGAGACCCAGTACTTC.

The rearrangement uses TRBV4-2 and TRBJ2-7; 7 nucleotides match TRBD2. The CDR3 length is 16 residues. J gave up 0 bases and V 0 bases, and 5 bases lay outside the gene matches. From germline, CDR1 is LGHNA and CDR2 YNFKEQ. The CDR3 DNA is TGTGCCAGCAGCCAAGATCAGTCGGGAGGCTCCTACGAGCAGTACTTC. Translating gives CASSQDQSGGSYEQYF.

V usage is TRBV19 and J usage is TRBJ1-2, with no clear D. CDR3 length equals 15 residues. Per the germline V gene, CDR1 is LNHDA and CDR2 is SQIVND (reference sequence). The V end lost 1 base, the J end lost 4 bases, and 13 bases lay between the germline ends. Written as DNA, the CDR3 is TGTGCCAGTAGTATAGGAGAGGGAACGCGCTATGGCTACACCTTC. Protein sequence: CASSIGEGTRYGYTF.

The chain combines TRBV2 with TRBJ2-2, with TRBD1 matching over 7 bases. Losses at the gene ends were 9 bases for V and 2 bases for J; bases not matched to a gene: 9. Germline V gives CDR1 SNHLY, CDR2 FYNNEI. CDR3 length: 15 amino acids. The CDR3 is CASRVGTANTGELFF. DNA of the CDR3: TGTGCCAGTCGCGTCGGGACAGCTAACACCGGGGAGCTGTTTTTT.

The rearrangement joins TRBV19 to TRBJ2-7; 7 bases align to TRBD1. Germline values: CDR1 LNHDA, CDR2 SQIVND (reference sequence). V lost 3 bases and J lost 5; bases outside the gene matches: 10. The CDR3 has 15 amino acids. CDR3: CASSISRARGNEQYF. Written as DNA, the CDR3 is TGTGCCAGTAGTATCTCGAGGGCCAGGGGGAACGAGCAGTACTTC. Using reference TRBV19 and TRBJ2-7 for the parts outside the CDR3, the full variable domain is DGGITQSPKYLFRKEGQNVTLSCEQNLNHDAMYWYRQDPGQGLRLIYYSQIVNDFQKGDIAEGYSVSREKKESFPLTVTSAQKNPTAFYLCASSISRARGNEQYFGPGTRLTVT.

The J gene is TRBJ2-2, the V gene TRBV6-4; TRBD2 aligns across 11 bases. Germline CDR1 MRHNA, CDR2 SNTAGT. The trim removed 4 bases at V and 0 bases at J, leaving 4 bases unmatched. The CDR3 runs 17 residues. For the CDR3, the DNA is TGTGCCAGCAGTGGCTCTAGCGGGGGGCCGAACACCGGGGAGCTGTTTTTT. Translation gives CASSGSSGGPNTGELFF.

V and J are TRBV4-1 and TRBJ2-7; 7 nucleotides align to TRBD2. The CDR3 covers 16 residues. CDR1 MGHRA and CDR2 YSYEKL come from the germline V gene. Trimming removed 0 bases from V and 2 bases from J; junction bases left unmatched: 7. Here the CDR3 DNA reads TGCGCCAGCAGCCAAGATATGGGCGGGGGTACCTACGAGCAGTACTTC. Translation: CASSQDMGGGTYEQYF.

The gene calls are TRBV4-3 and TRBJ2-3; 10 nucleotides match TRBD2. In germline, CDR1 is LGHNA, CDR2 YSLEER. The CDR3 length is 20 residues. V lost 2 bases to trimming and J lost 4 bases; unmatched junction nucleotides: 18. The DNA of the CDR3 is TGCGCCAGCAGCCAAAAGTCCGGAGCGGGGGGGCAGAATTTTCCAGATACGCAGTATTTT. This sequence encodes CASSQKSGAGGQNFPDTQYF.

The chain carries TRBV5-5 and TRBJ2-7, with 14 bases fitting TRBD2. Trimming removed 0 bases from V and 4 bases from J; junction bases left unmatched: 6. The CDR3 extends over 17 amino acids. Germline-derived CDR1 and CDR2 are SGHKS and YYEKEE (reference sequence). The CDR3 loop reads CASSLAGTSGSRYEQYF. CDR3 coding DNA: TGTGCCAGCAGCTTGGCCGGGACTAGCGGGAGTAGGTACGAGCAGTACTTC.

The chain is built from TRBV7-2 and TRBJ2-5; 11 bases are shared with TRBD1. The CDR3 covers 16 residues. The V gene end was trimmed by 5 bases and the J gene end by 5 bases; junction bases not matched to a gene: 10. CDR1 SGHTA and CDR2 FQGNSA come from the germline V gene. The CDR3 nucleotides are TGTGCCAGCAGCCCACACGGGGGGACAGGGGGGGAGACCCAGTACTTC. Translating gives CASSPHGGTGGETQYF.

The rearrangement links TRBV4-2 to TRBJ2-3; 9 bases map to TRBD2. From germline, CDR1 is LGHNA and CDR2 YNFKEQ. CDR3 length: 19 residues. The ends lost 0 bases at V and 2 bases at J; junction bases unmatched: 12. CDR3 region: CASSQDWPGLAINTDTQYF. The DNA of the CDR3 is TGTGCCAGCAGCCAAGATTGGCCTGGACTAGCGATAAACACAGATACGCAGTATTTT.

The sample holds many counts of this clone. At the DNA level, this CDR3 is encoded by other sequences in the same sample as well. This chain joins TRBV3-1 (or the pseudogene TRBV3-2) and TRBJ2-5, with 8 bases fitting TRBD2. V gave up 0 bases and J gave up 2 bases; unmatched junction bases: 2. Germline V gene data show CDR1 as LGHDT and CDR2 as YNNKEL (reference sequence). CDR3 size: 15 residues. As DNA, the CDR3 is TGTGCCAGCAGCCAAGAAGCGGGGGAACAAGAGACCCAGTACTTC. This codes for CASSQEAGEQETQYF.

The genes are TRBV9 and TRBJ2-5; 7 positions agree with TRBD1. Germline loops: CDR1 SGDLS, CDR2 YYNGEE. This CDR3 contains 13 residues. The V segment lost 3 bases and the J segment 4 bases; nucleotides outside the gene matches: 3. CDR3 sequence (DNA): TGTGCCAGCAGCGGCGACAGGGTAGAGACCCAGTACTTC. It yields the protein CASSGDRVETQYF.

This chain links TRBV24-1 with TRBJ2-7; the D gene is possibly TRBD2 (6 bases). The length of the CDR3 is 17 residues. The germline V gene has CDR1 KGHDR and CDR2 SFDVKD. V lost 2 bases and J lost 3, with 19 bases in between. The CDR3 nucleotides are TGTGCCACCAGTGATTCAACGGGAGACGGTAGTGGCTACGAGCAGTACTTC. Translating gives CATSDSTGDGSGYEQYF.

The chain combines TRBV9 with TRBJ2-1, with TRBD2 identical over 11 bases. The CDR3 contains 15 residues. The V segment lost 4 bases and the J segment 6 bases; nucleotides outside the gene matches: 6. In germline, CDR1 is SGDLS, CDR2 YYNGEE. CDR3 loop: CASSSIAGGLNEQFF. CDR3 DNA sequence: TGTGCCAGCAGCTCGATAGCGGGAGGGCTCAATGAGCAGTTCTTC.

This clone was observed a few times. This chain joins TRBV2 and TRBJ2-5; 7 nucleotides align to TRBD1. This CDR3 is 13 amino acids long. The V and J ends lost 10 bases and 0 bases, in that order; junction bases with no gene match: 5. The germline V gene has CDR1 SNHLY and CDR2 FYNNEI. This CDR3 is CAIGQVYQETQYF. The CDR3 DNA reads as TGTGCCATTGGACAGGTATACCAAGAGACCCAGTACTTC.

This chain uses TRBV10-3 with TRBJ2-1, with TRBD1 identical over 9 bases. Per the germline V gene, CDR1 is ENHRY and CDR2 is SYGVKD. The CDR3 is 14 amino acids. The trim removed 4 bases at V and 8 bases at J, leaving 6 bases unmatched. The CDR3 here is CAISVTGGIDEQFF. The CDR3 nucleotides are TGTGCCATCAGTGTTACAGGGGGCATCGATGAGCAGTTCTTC.

The CDR3 loop reads CASRPLYQPQHF. CDR3 nucleotide sequence: TGTGCCAGCAGGCCCCTATATCAGCCCCAGCATTTT. V is TRBV28 and J is TRBJ1-5, with no clear D. Germline V gene sequence: CDR1 MDHEN, CDR2 SYDVKM. Trimming cost V 6 bases and J 5 bases, with 8 bases left between them. The CDR3 spans 12 residues. Full variable domain (remainder filled in from reference TRBV28 and TRBJ1-5): DVKVTQSSRYLVKRTGEKVFLECVQDMDHENMFWYRQDPGLGLRLIYFSYDVKMKEKGDIPEGYSVSREKKERFSLILESASTNQTSMYLCASRPLYQPQHFGDGTRLSIL.